Included here is one T cell receptor (beta chain) sequence, with context. Authors' data handling: Cell counts per sample came from amplifying reference gene primers. The data were produced by immunoSEQ multiplex PCR, yet TCRdb's version contains in-frame clones alone and is incomplete. V, J and clone size are taken as reported in that table, and D and trimming were inferred from the DNA itself. This sample has 250,000 to 350,000 clones, with around 87% found just once. This record belongs to a study of blood T cell repertoires in COVID-19. Study-level background: Sites across the United States, Italy and Spain contributed samples from acute and convalescent COVID-19.

Each participant's cohort was designated according to participant-reported clinical history. From germline, CDR1 is MNHEY and CDR2 SVGEGT. The CDR3 extends over 13 amino acids. Trimming took off 2 bases at V and 10 bases at J, with 12 bases between the two ends. The TCR comes from a woman in her twenties or thirties who had recovered from COVID-19. The sequencing input was PBMCs or T cells enriched from blood (not recorded which). The chain combines TRBV6-2 or TRBV6-3 with TRBJ2-1; perhaps TRBD1 as D (5 bases). The CDR3 bases are TGTGCCAGCAGTTACCCTAACAGGCGGGAGCAGTTCTTC. It yields the protein CASSYPNRREQFF.